A single sample gave rise to the 30 T cell receptor beta chains below, sequenced in a study of blood T cell repertoires in COVID-19. Assay: immunoSEQ multiplex PCR; the TCRdb copy retains only in-frame clones and omits some. The data show 100,000 to 150,000 clones, 86% seen once. The sample was peripheral blood. The receptors stem from a man aged 35 to 55 with acute or convalescent COVID-19.

This chain uses TRBV11-2 with TRBJ1-2; a weak D match, TRBD1 (5 bases). From germline, CDR1 is SGHAT and CDR2 FQNNGV. V was trimmed by 5 bases and J by 8 bases, leaving 18 bases between them. This CDR3 spans 14 amino acids. This chain's CDR3 is CASSRQRSIRGYTF. For the CDR3, the DNA is TGTGCCAGCAGCCGACAGCGTTCCATCAGGGGCTACACCTTC.

In its sample, this clone was seen once. The chain links TRBV14 to TRBJ2-1; TRBD2 agrees at 10 bases. The CDR3 runs 16 residues. CDR1 SGHDN and CDR2 FVKESK come from the germline V gene. The V segment lost 1 base and the J segment 4 bases; nucleotides outside the gene matches: 4. For the CDR3, the DNA is TGTGCCAGCAGCCAAGGGAGGACTAGCGGTTACAATGAGCAGTTCTTC. It specifies CASSQGRTSGYNEQFF. The entire variable domain, with the rest obtained from reference TRBV14 and TRBJ2-1, is as follows: EAGVTQFPSHSVIEKGQTVTLRCDPISGHDNLYWYRRVMGKEIKFLLHFVKESKQDESGMPNNRFLAERTGGTYSTLKVQPAELEDSGVYFCASSQGRTSGYNEQFFGPGTRLTVL.

The rearrangement joins TRBV19 to TRBJ1-1, with D maybe TRBD1 (6 bases). V was shortened by 2 bases and J by 0 bases, with 13 bases between the two germline ends. Germline values: CDR1 LNHDA, CDR2 SQIVND (reference sequence). This CDR3 comprises 16 residues. The CDR3, as DNA: TGTGCCAGTAGTATATCGGGGGGCCGGGTGAACACTGAAGCTTTCTTT. This codes for CASSISGGRVNTEAFF.

The chain employs TRBV6-6 and TRBJ1-2; D is perhaps TRBD1 (6 bases). The V gene's germline CDR1 is MNHNY and CDR2 SVGAGI (reference sequence). The CDR3 runs 13 residues. The V end lost 6 bases, the J end lost 6 bases, and 14 bases lay between the germline ends. Here the CDR3 reads CASSSGERDGYTF. The CDR3 bases are TGTGCCAGCAGCTCAGGGGAGAGGGATGGCTACACCTTC.

This rearrangement joins TRBV12-3 or TRBV12-4 to TRBJ2-3; TRBD1 matches 7 bases. The CDR3 is 13 residues long. The junction had 3 bases not matched to a gene; V was cut back by 3 bases and J by 6 bases. The CDR3: CASSLTGTDTQYF. CDR3 coding DNA: TGTGCCAGCAGTTTGACAGGGACCGATACGCAGTATTTT.

The table lists this clone with a count of one. V is TRBV11-1 and J is TRBJ2-2; D possibly corresponds to TRBD1 (6 bases). Trimming pared 7 bases from V and 5 bases from J, leaving 11 bases between. This CDR3 contains 13 residues. Germline CDR1 reads SGHAT; CDR2 reads FQDESV (reference sequence). Here the CDR3 reads CASIRRGTGELFF. In DNA, the CDR3 is TGTGCCAGCATCCGCAGGGGAACCGGGGAGCTGTTTTTT.

This clone has at least ten counts. This rearrangement joins TRBV5-1 to TRBJ1-1; 7 nucleotides line up with TRBD1. Per the germline V gene, CDR1 is SGHRS and CDR2 is YFSETQ. The V gene end was trimmed by 6 bases and the J gene end by 1 base; junction bases not matched to a gene: 6. CDR3 length: 14 amino acids. CDR3 amino acids: CASTYGTENTEAFF. CDR3 coding DNA: TGCGCCAGCACCTACGGGACAGAGAACACTGAAGCTTTCTTT. The variable domain in full, with the rest retrieved from reference TRBV5-1 and TRBJ1-1, is KAGVTQTPRYLIKTRGQQVTLSCSPISGHRSVSWYQQTPGQGLQFLFEYFSETQRNKGNFPGRFSGRQFSNSRSEMNVSTLELGDSALYLCASTYGTENTEAFFGQGTRLTVV.

This sequence joins TRBV3-1 (or the pseudogene TRBV3-2) and TRBJ1-4; no reliable D call. The germline gives CDR1 LGHDT, CDR2 YNNKEL (reference sequence). This CDR3 contains 12 residues. V was cut by 0 bases and J by 8 bases, with 4 bases left in between. The CDR3 nucleotides read TGTGCCAGCAGCCAAGATGAGGAAAAACTGTTTTTT. Translating gives CASSQDEEKLFF.

The chain joins TRBV10-2 to TRBJ1-4; D may be TRBD1 (6 bases). Germline CDR1 WSHSY, CDR2 SAAADI. Trimming took 0 bases from V and 3 from J, leaving 14 bases between them. The CDR3 runs 17 residues. This CDR3 is CASSESRGLGSNEKLFF. The CDR3 nucleotides are TGCGCCAGCAGTGAGTCGCGGGGGCTCGGATCTAATGAAAAACTGTTTTTT.

The chain couples TRBV4-2 to TRBJ2-7, with a possible D match to TRBD1 (6 bases). The CDR3 spans 14 residues. In germline, CDR1 is LGHNA, CDR2 YNFKEQ. V was cut by 1 base and J by 1 base, with 8 bases left in between. The CDR3 region is CASSQGDTSYEQYF. In DNA, the CDR3 is TGTGCCAGCAGCCAAGGGGACACTTCCTACGAGCAGTACTTC.

J is TRBJ1-1 and V is TRBV4-2; 8 bases are a match to TRBD1. The ends lost 5 bases at V and 1 base at J; junction bases unmatched: 6. The CDR3 contains 15 residues. Germline CDR1 LGHNA, CDR2 YNFKEQ. CDR3 protein: CASSVTGTGNTEAFF. Here the CDR3 DNA reads TGTGCCAGCAGCGTTACCGGGACAGGGAACACTGAAGCTTTCTTT.

This chain joins TRBV9 and TRBJ1-3, with D perhaps matching TRBD1 (6 bases). Deletions cut 3 bases from V and 2 bases from J, with 12 bases between. This CDR3 spans 15 amino acids. The germline V gene encodes CDR1 SGDLS and CDR2 YYNGEE. In DNA form, the CDR3 reads TGTGCCAGCAGCGAGGGGGGGGCCGCTGGAAACACCATATATTTT. As protein: CASSEGGAAGNTIYF.

The J gene is TRBJ2-5, the V gene TRBV14; D perhaps matches TRBD2 (6 bases). This CDR3 comprises 13 residues. Germline CDR1 is SGHDN and CDR2 is FVKESK. The germline V and J ends were trimmed by 4 bases and 7 bases, with 13 bases remaining between them. The CDR3 spells CASSLSPGGTQYF. CDR3 bases: TGTGCCAGCAGCCTGAGTCCCGGGGGGACCCAGTACTTC.

This sequence joins TRBV19 and TRBJ1-2; the match to TRBD1 covers 10 bases. After removal of 4 bases from V and 5 bases from J, the junction contained 4 bases not matched to a gene. The CDR3 contains 14 residues. Per the germline V gene, CDR1 is LNHDA and CDR2 is SQIVND (reference sequence). CDR3 in DNA: TGTGCCAGTAGTACCGGGACAGGGGTTTATGGCTACACCTTC. This encodes CASSTGTGVYGYTF.

The chain uses TRBV7-9 and TRBJ1-3; TRBD1 might be the D (6 bases). With 1 base removed from V and 3 bases from J, the gap between germline ends came to 7 bases. CDR3 length: 14 amino acids. Per the germline V gene, CDR1 is SEHNR and CDR2 is FQNEAQ (reference sequence). CDR3 residues: CASSLDRDGNTIYF. The CDR3 DNA reads TGTGCCAGCAGCTTAGACAGGGATGGAAACACCATATATTTT.

V is TRBV4-2 and J is TRBJ1-3, with no clear D. This CDR3 is 16 amino acids long. V was cut by 0 bases and J by 6 bases, with 15 bases left in between. Germline-derived CDR1 and CDR2 are LGHNA and YNFKEQ. CDR3 residues: CASSQEYRSLVNTIYF. For the CDR3, the DNA is TGTGCCAGCAGCCAAGAGTACCGGTCTCTGGTAAACACCATATATTTT.

This clone was seen a few times. CDR3 in DNA: TGTGCCAGTAGTCGTCAGTTAAAATACACTGAAGCTTTCTTT. Amino acid sequence: CASSRQLKYTEAFF. The chain has TRBV19 and TRBJ1-1; D is undetermined. Germline loops: CDR1 LNHDA, CDR2 SQIVND (reference sequence). V was shortened by 5 bases and J by 3 bases, with 13 bases between the two germline ends. CDR3 length equals 14 residues.

The CDR3 is CASSLDLHSPLHF. The CDR3 bases are TGTGCCAGCAGCTTAGATCTCCATTCACCCCTCCACTTT. The chain joins TRBV11-3 to TRBJ1-6; D unresolved. Germline CDR1 reads SGHNT; CDR2 reads YENEEA. This CDR3 has 13 amino acids. Trimming pared 0 bases from V and 8 bases from J, leaving 5 bases between.

The genes are TRBV27 and TRBJ1-5; unclear D gene. V was shortened by 6 bases and J by 5 bases, with 11 bases between the two germline ends. The CDR3 length is 13 residues. The germline V gene encodes CDR1 MNHEY and CDR2 SMNVEV (reference sequence). The CDR3 DNA is TGTGCCAGCAGCGTAAGAGTGGATCAGCCCCAGCATTTT. Translation gives CASSVRVDQPQHF.

V and J are TRBV12-5 and TRBJ2-3; 15 nucleotides align to TRBD2. Losses at the gene ends were 2 bases for V and 7 bases for J; bases not matched to a gene: 4. This CDR3 is built from 16 residues. Looked up from germline, CDR1 is LGHNT and CDR2 is FRNRAP. The CDR3 loop reads CASGLRTSGGANTQYF. The CDR3 region has the DNA TGTGCTAGTGGTTTGCGGACTAGCGGGGGGGCAAATACGCAGTATTTT. The full variable domain, rest sourced from reference TRBV12-5 and TRBJ2-3, is DARVTQTPRHKVTEMGQEVTMRCQPILGHNTVFWYRQTMMQGLELLAYFRNRAPLDDSGMPKDRFSAEMPDATLATLKIQPSEPRDSAVYFCASGLRTSGGANTQYFGPGTRLTVL.

CDR3 region: CASSLHNQPQHF. The CDR3 region has the DNA TGTGCCAGCAGCTTGCACAATCAGCCCCAGCATTTT. The rearrangement joins TRBV5-8 to TRBJ1-5; D is ambiguous. Trimming pared 1 base from V and 3 bases from J, leaving 2 bases between. The CDR3 is made up of 12 amino acids. The germline CDR1 and CDR2 sequences are SGHTS and YDEGEE.

This sequence joins TRBV2 and TRBJ1-1, with TRBD1 as a possible D gene (6 bases). Germline CDR1 and CDR2: SNHLY and FYNNEI. Trimming removed 5 bases at V and 5 bases at J, with 18 bases between. The length of the CDR3 is 15 residues. The CDR3 bases are TGTGCCAGCAGTAGGATACAGGGCGCACAGACTGAAGCTTTCTTT. Encoded protein: CASSRIQGAQTEAFF.

The V gene is TRBV7-2, the J gene TRBJ2-7, with D possibly matching TRBD1 (6 bases). V was clipped by 4 bases and J by 3 bases, with 13 bases between them. Looked up from germline, CDR1 is SGHTA and CDR2 is FQGNSA. The CDR3 extends over 14 amino acids. CDR3 nucleotides: TGTGCCAGCAGCTCCAGGGACACCCACTACGAGCAGTACTTC. This sequence encodes CASSSRDTHYEQYF.

This chain joins TRBV5-1 and TRBJ1-1, with D maybe TRBD1 (6 bases). CDR1 is SGHRS, CDR2 YFSETQ, per germline. CDR3 length equals 14 residues. Trimming removed 3 bases at V and 7 bases at J, with 16 bases between. The CDR3 spells CASSSWGNRVEAFF. CDR3 DNA: TGCGCCAGCAGCTCTTGGGGGAACAGGGTTGAAGCTTTCTTT.

This chain links TRBV4-1 with TRBJ2-2; D possibly corresponds to TRBD1 (7 bases). The CDR3 has 18 residues. Germline-derived CDR1 and CDR2 are MGHRA and YSYEKL. Trimming pared 3 bases from V and 2 bases from J, leaving 19 bases between. CDR3 in amino acids: CASSHPQGGVINTGELFF. DNA for the CDR3: TGCGCCAGCAGCCACCCCCAGGGGGGAGTAATTAACACCGGGGAGCTGTTTTTT.

The chain combines TRBV12-3 or TRBV12-4 with TRBJ2-1; a possible D gene is TRBD2 (5 bases). V lost 3 bases and J 10 bases, leaving 10 bases between the germline ends. This CDR3 is 12 amino acids long. The CDR3 here is CASSFFTGEQFF. CDR3 DNA sequence: TGTGCCAGCAGTTTTTTTACGGGGGAGCAGTTCTTC.

The chain links TRBV27 to TRBJ1-3; a weak D match, TRBD1 (6 bases). This CDR3 has 15 residues. Trimming took 6 bases from V and 2 from J, leaving 14 bases between them. Germline V gene sequence: CDR1 MNHEY, CDR2 SMNVEV (reference sequence). The CDR3 sequence: CASSPTGPPGNTIYF. The CDR3 nucleotides are TGTGCCAGCAGCCCAACAGGGCCCCCTGGAAACACCATATATTTT.

Only one count was recorded for this clone. The chain joins TRBV30 to TRBJ1-2; TRBD1 might be the D (6 bases). Deletions cut 5 bases from V and 1 base from J, with 14 bases between. The CDR3 contains 14 residues. CDR1 and CDR2 from the germline V gene are GTSNPN and SVGIG (reference sequence). CDR3 DNA: TGTGCCTGGGCCCTGGGGGACATTAACTATGGCTACACCTTC. This translates into CAWALGDINYGYTF.

This sequence joins TRBV19 and TRBJ1-1; 7 bases line up with TRBD1. J lost 4 bases, V lost 3 bases, and 5 bases had no gene match. The CDR3 loop spans 14 amino acids. Germline V gene sequence: CDR1 LNHDA, CDR2 SQIVND (reference sequence). The CDR3 protein is CASSISQGGTEAFF. The CDR3 nucleotides are TGTGCCAGTAGTATCAGCCAGGGGGGCACTGAAGCTTTCTTT.

This clone was detected once. The chain carries TRBV11-3 and TRBJ2-2, with 11 positions matching TRBD1. Trimming took 1 base from V and 7 from J; bases not matched to a gene: 11. Germline V lookup: CDR1 SGHNT, CDR2 YENEEA. The CDR3 sequence is 18 residues long. The CDR3 loop is CASSLVAGDRGFSGELFF. CDR3 bases: TGTGCCAGCAGCTTAGTTGCGGGGGACAGGGGGTTCAGCGGGGAGCTGTTTTTT.